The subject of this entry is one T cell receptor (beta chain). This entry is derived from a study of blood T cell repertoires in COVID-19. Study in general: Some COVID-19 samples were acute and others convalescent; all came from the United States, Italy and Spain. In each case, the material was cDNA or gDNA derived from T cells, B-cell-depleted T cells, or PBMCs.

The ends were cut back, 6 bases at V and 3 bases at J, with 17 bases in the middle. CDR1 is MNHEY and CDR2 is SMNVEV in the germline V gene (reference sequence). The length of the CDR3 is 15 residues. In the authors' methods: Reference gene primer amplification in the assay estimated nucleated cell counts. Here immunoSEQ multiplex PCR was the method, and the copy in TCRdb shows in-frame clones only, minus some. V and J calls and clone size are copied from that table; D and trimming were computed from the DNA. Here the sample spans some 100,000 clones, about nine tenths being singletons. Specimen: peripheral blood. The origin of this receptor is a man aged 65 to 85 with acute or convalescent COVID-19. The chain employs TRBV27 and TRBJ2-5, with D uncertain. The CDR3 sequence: CASRVTFARKETQYF. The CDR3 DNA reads TGTGCCAGCAGAGTCACCTTTGCCAGAAAAGAGACCCAGTACTTC.